The next 24 T cell receptor beta chains were all read from a single sample in a study of OX40 agonist ivuxolimab in advanced cancers. Some clones are missing from TCRdb's copy, which holds only in-frame ones; the method was immunoSEQ multiplex PCR. The sample has approximately 70,000 clones; 75% to 95% are singletons. The sample consisted of CD4+ or CD8+ T cells sorted from blood, taken in a trial of the OX40 agonist ivuxolimab. These receptors were taken from an adult with an advanced solid tumor such as melanoma, head and neck, liver or kidney cancer.

The V call is TRBV10-1, the J call TRBJ2-5, with D possibly TRBD2 on 7 matching bases. The V end was cut by 6 bases, the J end by 2 bases, with 19 bases between. The CDR3 runs 16 residues. Germline values: CDR1 WNHNN, CDR2 SYGVQD (reference sequence). The CDR3 DNA reads as TGCGCCAGCAGCCCCATAGGGGGGGTGAGGCAAGAGACCCAGTACTTC. Residues: CASSPIGGVRQETQYF.

In this sample, this clone turned up once. The V gene is TRBV27, the J gene TRBJ2-2, with D perhaps TRBD1 (6 bases). Germline CDR1 and CDR2: MNHEY and SMNVEV (reference sequence). This CDR3 spans 12 amino acids. Trimming stripped 5 bases from V and 10 bases from J, with 11 bases between. DNA of the CDR3: TGTGCCAGCAGTCAAGGGGGACAGGAGCTGTTTTTT. Translation gives CASSQGGQELFF.

This chain connects TRBV7-9 to TRBJ1-2; D gene uncertain. Trimming removed 4 bases from V and 4 bases from J, with 16 bases in between. The CDR3 totals 15 residues. Germline V CDR1 and CDR2: SEHNR, FQNEAQ (reference sequence). CDR3 sequence: CASSSIGLKGYGYTF. CDR3 DNA: TGTGCCAGCAGCTCTATTGGTTTAAAGGGCTATGGCTACACCTTC.

The chain carries TRBV6-6 and TRBJ2-7; 9 positions match TRBD2. Germline CDR1 MNHNY, CDR2 SVGAGI (reference sequence). CDR3 size: 14 residues. V gave up 1 base and J gave up 4 bases; unmatched junction bases: 2. The CDR3 reads CASSYLGLAYEQYF. CDR3 nucleotides: TGTGCCAGCAGTTACTTGGGACTAGCTTACGAGCAGTACTTC.

The CDR3 nucleotides read TGTGCCAGCAGCCCAACGGGACAGGGAAACTCTGGGGCCAACGTCCTGACTTTC. Its translation: CASSPTGQGNSGANVLTF. V and J are TRBV5-5 and TRBJ2-6; TRBD1 matches 9 bases. CDR3 size: 18 residues. Per germline, CDR1 SGHKS and CDR2 YYEKEE (reference sequence). After removal of 4 bases from V and 0 bases from J, the junction contained 8 bases not matched to a gene. The whole variable domain, remainder taken from reference TRBV5-5 and TRBJ2-6, is DAGVTQSPTHLIKTRGQQVTLRCSPISGHKSVSWYQQVLGQGPQFIFQYYEKEERGRGNFPDRFSARQFPNYSSELNVNALLLGDSALYLCASSPTGQGNSGANVLTFGAGSRLTVL.

This clone was found once. The genes are TRBV28 and TRBJ2-5; TRBD2 is a possible D gene (6 bases). The CDR3 totals 16 residues. Trimming removed 5 bases at V and 5 bases at J, with 21 bases between. The V gene's germline CDR1 is MDHEN and CDR2 SYDVKM. CDR3 protein: CASSRQLAFGGETQYF. In nucleotides, the CDR3 is TGTGCCAGCAGTCGTCAACTAGCCTTTGGGGGGGAGACCCAGTACTTC.

The rearrangement joins TRBV6-1 to TRBJ2-3; D may correspond to TRBD1 or TRBD2 (6 bases each). The V and J ends lost 2 bases and 3 bases respectively, with 21 bases between them. Germline CDR1 MNHNS, CDR2 SASEGT. CDR3 length equals 18 residues. The CDR3 sequence is CASSETGAAFVGTDTQYF. The CDR3 coding sequence is TGTGCCAGCAGTGAAACGGGGGCGGCTTTTGTTGGTACAGATACGCAGTATTTT.

The V and J genes are TRBV29-1 and TRBJ2-2; D gene uncertain. The CDR3 is 15 amino acids. V lost 4 bases to trimming and J lost 7 bases, with 19 bases between them. Germline V gene sequence: CDR1 SQVTM, CDR2 ANQGSEA. This CDR3 is CSVAGFETAGGELFF. The CDR3 region has the DNA TGCAGCGTTGCTGGGTTCGAGACGGCCGGCGGGGAGCTGTTTTTT.

The chain has TRBV7-9 and TRBJ1-5, with D tentatively TRBD1 (5 bases). Germline lookup yields CDR1 SEHNR and CDR2 FQNEAQ (reference sequence). The CDR3 runs to 17 residues. Trimming took 5 bases from V and 2 from J, leaving 19 bases between them. Written as DNA, the CDR3 is TGTGCCAGCAGCGACCTCCCCGGGGGGGTGGGCAATCAGCCCCAGCATTTT. This sequence encodes CASSDLPGGVGNQPQHF.

A single count supports this clone. This rearrangement joins TRBV5-1 to TRBJ2-7; 7 nucleotides match TRBD2. Per the germline V gene, CDR1 is SGHRS and CDR2 is YFSETQ. V lost 6 bases to trimming and J lost 4 bases; unmatched junction nucleotides: 7. The CDR3 loop spans 13 amino acids. CDR3 amino acids: CASMLADDYEQYF. The CDR3 DNA follows: TGCGCCAGCATGCTAGCGGATGATTACGAGCAGTACTTC. Together with reference TRBV5-1 and TRBJ2-7, the CDR3 gives the full variable domain: KAGVTQTPRYLIKTRGQQVTLSCSPISGHRSVSWYQQTPGQGLQFLFEYFSETQRNKGNFPGRFSGRQFSNSRSEMNVSTLELGDSALYLCASMLADDYEQYFGPGTRLTVT.

CDR3 coding DNA: TGCGCCAGCAGCTTCGGTCGGGACTCCTCCTACGAGCAGTACTTC. Amino acids: CASSFGRDSSYEQYF. The chain uses TRBV4-3 and TRBJ2-7, with D possibly being TRBD2 (6 bases). Looked up from germline, CDR1 is LGHNA and CDR2 is YSLEER. V gave up 5 bases and J gave up 0 bases, with 14 bases separating them. The CDR3 length is 15 residues.

The chain joins TRBV28 to TRBJ1-5; D is uncertain. The CDR3 length is 14 residues. Germline CDR1 MDHEN, CDR2 SYDVKM. V lost 4 bases and J 4 bases, leaving 11 bases between the germline ends. The CDR3 here is CASSSDATNQPQHF. The DNA of the CDR3 is TGTGCCAGCAGTTCTGACGCCACGAATCAGCCCCAGCATTTT.

The rearrangement joins TRBV7-9 to TRBJ2-1; the D is unclear. The V end lost 5 bases, the J end lost 4 bases, and 12 bases lay between the germline ends. This CDR3 region has 14 residues. Germline CDR1 reads SEHNR; CDR2 reads FQNEAQ (reference sequence). The CDR3 DNA follows: TGTGCCAGCAGCATTGACGAGAAATACAATGAGCAGTTCTTC. Its protein product is CASSIDEKYNEQFF.

This clone was picked up one time. The rearrangement uses TRBV15 and TRBJ2-1; 12 nucleotides match TRBD2. The CDR3 sequence is 16 residues long. The V and J ends lost 5 bases and 6 bases, in that order; junction bases with no gene match: 8. Germline V gene sequence: CDR1 LNHNV, CDR2 YYDKDF (reference sequence). CDR3 in DNA: TGTGCCACCAGCGCGCGACTAGCGGGGGAATCCAATGAGCAGTTCTTC. This sequence encodes CATSARLAGESNEQFF.

This chain joins TRBV7-6 and TRBJ2-7; 9 bases match TRBD1. The CDR3 spans 16 residues. After removal of 2 bases from V and 7 bases from J, the junction contained 12 bases not matched to a gene. Germline CDR1 SGHVS, CDR2 FNYEAQ. The CDR3 protein is CASSLNSGTGYGEQYF. In DNA, the CDR3 is TGTGCCAGCAGCTTAAATTCCGGGACAGGGTACGGGGAGCAGTACTTC. Variable domain in full (rest from reference TRBV7-6 and TRBJ2-7): GAGVSQSPRYKVTKRGQDVALRCDPISGHVSLYWYRQALGQGPEFLTYFNYEAQQDKSGLPNDRFSAERPEGSISTLTIQRTEQRDSAMYRCASSLNSGTGYGEQYFGPGTRLTVT.

The chain is built from TRBV6-5 and TRBJ1-1; TRBD1 aligns across 7 bases. Trimming took 5 bases from V and 4 from J; bases not matched to a gene: 7. The V gene's germline CDR1 is MNHEY and CDR2 SVGAGI. The CDR3 is 14 residues long. The CDR3 protein is CASSPGQAGTEAFF. Written as DNA, the CDR3 is TGTGCCAGCAGTCCTGGACAGGCGGGCACTGAAGCTTTCTTT.

V usage is TRBV7-9 and J usage is TRBJ1-3; D gene uncertain. Germline V CDR1 and CDR2: SEHNR, FQNEAQ (reference sequence). The CDR3 has 15 amino acids. Trimming removed 1 base at V and 1 base at J, with 8 bases between. CDR3 region: CASSLEEGSGNTIYF. DNA for the CDR3: TGTGCCAGCAGCTTAGAGGAGGGTTCTGGAAACACCATATATTTT.

The chain couples TRBV11-2 to TRBJ1-5; maybe TRBD1 (5 bases). Trimming pared 5 bases from V and 3 bases from J, leaving 14 bases between. The germline gives CDR1 SGHAT, CDR2 FQNNGV. The CDR3 loop spans 15 amino acids. CDR3 DNA: TGTGCCAGCAGCCCGGGACTTTTCTTCAATCAGCCCCAGCATTTT. Its translation: CASSPGLFFNQPQHF.

The rearrangement joins TRBV13 to TRBJ2-3; D gene uncertain. Per germline, CDR1 PRHDT and CDR2 FYEKMQ (reference sequence). The germline V and J ends were trimmed by 1 base and 0 bases, with 8 bases remaining between them. The CDR3 sequence is 15 residues long. The CDR3 bases are TGTGCCAGCAGCTTAGAAGGGCTGAGCACAGATACGCAGTATTTT. This translates into CASSLEGLSTDTQYF.

This clone was seen a few times. The chain couples TRBV19 to TRBJ1-1; D unresolved. CDR1 is LNHDA and CDR2 is SQIVND in the germline V gene (reference sequence). CDR3 length equals 13 residues. Between the trimmed V and J ends, which lost 5 bases and 4 bases, there was a span of 11 bases. DNA for the CDR3: TGTGCCAGTAGTGATCCCGAGACCACTGAAGCTTTCTTT. Its translation: CASSDPETTEAFF.

V gene TRBV7-6 combines with J gene TRBJ2-7; possible D gene TRBD2, 6 bases. Germline values: CDR1 SGHVS, CDR2 FNYEAQ. Trimming removed 5 bases at V and 2 bases at J, with 13 bases between. The CDR3 sequence is 14 residues long. The CDR3 nucleotides read TGTGCCAGCAGCGGGGAGCGGGCCCCCTACGAGCAGTACTTC. It translates to CASSGERAPYEQYF.

The J gene is TRBJ2-7, the V gene TRBV30; no firm D call. Germline V CDR1 and CDR2: GTSNPN, SVGIG (reference sequence). The CDR3 has 12 amino acids. Between the trimmed V and J ends, which lost 1 base and 5 bases, there was a span of 9 bases. The CDR3 DNA is TGTGCCTGGAGTGCTCTAGTCCACGAGCAGTACTTC. This encodes CAWSALVHEQYF.

The chain recombines TRBV27 with TRBJ1-1; perhaps TRBD1 as D (5 bases). The CDR3 has 14 residues. Germline CDR1 MNHEY, CDR2 SMNVEV (reference sequence). With 7 bases removed from V and 1 base from J, the gap between germline ends came to 13 bases. As DNA, the CDR3 is TGTGCCAGCACCGCGGGGACCTGGAACACTGAAGCTTTCTTT. Its protein is CASTAGTWNTEAFF.

V gene TRBV27 combines with J gene TRBJ2-7; a possible D gene is TRBD2 (6 bases). From germline, CDR1 is MNHEY and CDR2 SMNVEV (reference sequence). The CDR3 contains 13 residues. The V end lost 4 bases, the J end lost 1 base, and 8 bases lay between the germline ends. This CDR3 reads CASSWGTSYEQYF. In nucleotides, the CDR3 is TGTGCCAGCAGTTGGGGGACTTCCTACGAGCAGTACTTC.